What follows describes a single T cell receptor beta chain. Antigen unknown. Primers for the PCR totalled 60 Vbeta and 13 Jbeta. Some clones are missing from TCRdb's copy, which holds only in-frame ones; the method was immunoSEQ multiplex PCR. Of about 110,000 clones in the sample, about 80% were seen once. This specimen comes from a study of cytomegalovirus exposure and HLA in healthy donors. The study's findings and limits: DRB1 had the most TCR associations and HLA-C the fewest, a later analysis found, with rates varying by HLA locus.

Sequencing input: PBMCs. The origin of this receptor is a woman aged 60-70 years in good health and CMV-seropositive.

CDR3 DNA sequence: TGTGCCAGCAGTGACAGGTGGAACACTGAAGCTTTCTTT. This translates into CASSDRWNTEAFF. V and J are TRBV2 and TRBJ1-1; D unresolved. Germline loops: CDR1 SNHLY, CDR2 FYNNEI. The CDR3 runs 13 residues. V was pared by 3 bases and J by 1 base, with 6 bases between. The full variable domain, in which reference TRBV2 and TRBJ1-1 provide the parts outside the CDR3, is EPEVTQTPSHQVTQMGQEVILRCVPISNHLYFYWYRQILGQKVEFLVSFYNNEISEKSEIFDDQFSVERPDGSNFTLKIRSTKLEDSAMYFCASSDRWNTEAFFGQGTRLTVV.